This T cell receptor (beta chain) stems from a study of blood T cell repertoires in COVID-19. Ages ranged from about 18 to 89 years, with residence in 24 US areas. Each participant's cohort was designated according to participant-reported clinical history. The protocol was immunoSEQ multiplex PCR, while the TCRdb copy is restricted to in-frame clones and leaves out a portion. This repertoire shows around 360,000 clones, around 87% found once; its top ten account for approximately 1.9%. CDR3 length: 14 amino acids. J was trimmed by 5 bases and V by 3 bases; bases with no gene match: 6. CDR1 and CDR2 from the germline V gene are SQVTM and ANQGSEA.

The chain is built from TRBV29-1 and TRBJ1-1; 10 bases line up with TRBD1. Sequencing was performed on PBMCs or T cells enriched from blood (not recorded which). The source is a man aged 35 to 55 in a cohort exposed to, infected with or recovered from COVID-19 (not recorded which). DNA for the CDR3: TGCAGCGTTGACCCGGGACAGGGGAAGACTGAAGCTTTCTTT. This encodes CSVDPGQGKTEAFF.